A single sample is the source of the 7 T cell receptor beta chains below, sequenced in a study of blood T cell repertoires in COVID-19. Data came from immunoSEQ multiplex PCR; TCRdb stores just in-frame clones and leaves some out. Of about 100,000 clones in the sample, about 80% were seen once. What was sequenced was peripheral blood. Receptor source: a woman aged 80 or older with active or convalescent COVID-19.

V usage is TRBV20-1 and J usage is TRBJ2-7, with D uncertain. This CDR3 has 11 amino acids. Germline CDR1 reads DFQATT; CDR2 reads SNEGSKA (reference sequence). Trimming removed 6 bases from V and 3 bases from J, with 9 bases in between. The DNA for the CDR3 is TGCAGTGCCGATATAGACTACGAGCAGTACTTC. Encoded protein: CSADIDYEQYF.

V and J are TRBV29-1 and TRBJ2-2; 8 bases align to TRBD2. Germline values: CDR1 SQVTM, CDR2 ANQGSEA. The CDR3 consists of 15 residues. V lost 7 bases, J lost 0 bases, and 7 bases stayed unmatched. The CDR3, as DNA: TGCAGCGCCCCCCTAGCGGGCCCGAACACCGGGGAGCTGTTTTTT. Translation: CSAPLAGPNTGELFF.

The chain uses TRBV28 and TRBJ1-1, with D unresolved. The germline V gene has CDR1 MDHEN and CDR2 SYDVKM. This CDR3 contains 12 residues. The germline V and J ends were trimmed by 9 bases and 8 bases, with 16 bases remaining between them. DNA of the CDR3: TGTGCCAGTAGCCTTCGCCCGCAAGAAGCTTTCTTT. Translation gives CASSLRPQEAFF. Together with reference TRBV28 and TRBJ1-1, the CDR3 gives the full variable domain: DVKVTQSSRYLVKRTGEKVFLECVQDMDHENMFWYRQDPGLGLRLIYFSYDVKMKEKGDIPEGYSVSREKKERFSLILESASTNQTSMYLCASSLRPQEAFFGQGTRLTVV.

The chain couples TRBV5-1 to TRBJ2-5; 9 bases are a match to TRBD2. With 4 bases clipped from V and 1 base from J, the junction kept 2 bases outside the gene matches. Germline lookup yields CDR1 SGHRS and CDR2 YFSETQ. The CDR3 extends over 14 amino acids. The CDR3 loop is CASSRGGAQETQYF. The CDR3 coding sequence is TGCGCCAGCAGCCGCGGGGGGGCCCAAGAGACCCAGTACTTC. The full variable domain, its missing parts supplied by reference TRBV5-1 and TRBJ2-5, is KAGVTQTPRYLIKTRGQQVTLSCSPISGHRSVSWYQQTPGQGLQFLFEYFSETQRNKGNFPGRFSGRQFSNSRSEMNVSTLELGDSALYLCASSRGGAQETQYFGPGTRLLVL.

This clone has just a few counts. The sample contains more than one DNA sequence encoding this CDR3. The chain uses TRBV11-2 and TRBJ2-5; tentative D call: TRBD1 (5 bases). Germline V gene sequence: CDR1 SGHAT, CDR2 FQNNGV. This CDR3 is built from 14 residues. Trimming shortened V by 2 bases and J by 2 bases, and 9 bases separated the two germline ends. This CDR3 reads CASSLSTVQETQYF. CDR3 DNA sequence: TGTGCCAGCAGCTTATCGACAGTTCAAGAGACCCAGTACTTC.

The genes are TRBV27 and TRBJ2-2; possible D gene TRBD1, 6 bases. CDR3 length: 15 amino acids. V shed 3 bases and J shed 3 bases, with 11 bases lying between them. CDR1 is MNHEY, CDR2 SMNVEV, per germline (reference sequence). The CDR3 is CASSFQGLYTGELFF. In nucleotides, the CDR3 is TGTGCCAGCAGTTTTCAGGGGCTATACACCGGGGAGCTGTTTTTT.

The rearrangement links TRBV5-1 to TRBJ2-5; 7 bases map to TRBD2. The CDR3 covers 13 residues. With V trimmed by 7 bases and J by 5 bases, 8 bases remained unmatched. Germline V lookup: CDR1 SGHRS, CDR2 YFSETQ. CDR3 residues: CASSAGEGETQYF. Written as DNA, the CDR3 is TGCGCCAGCTCCGCCGGGGAGGGGGAGACCCAGTACTTC.